These 25 T cell receptor beta chains were all obtained from the same sample, sequenced in a study of blood T cells in healthy people across ages. The authors ran a second PCR of roughly 6 to 12 cycles using a sample-barcoded 5' primer and a J-beta primer mix. TCRdb passed the 5' RACE reads through MiXCR, listing each CDR3 protein once. The sample includes 850,000 to 1,300,000 distinct CDR3 sequences, 45% of them seen just once. The material sequenced was blood. The receptors originated from an older woman in good health.

J is TRBJ2-7 and V is TRBV15, with TRBD2 as a possible D gene (5 bases). Germline CDR1 and CDR2: LNHNV and YYDKDF (reference sequence). Trimming removed 2 bases at V and 2 bases at J, with 13 bases between. The CDR3 contains 15 residues. CDR3 residues: CATSRSRPGAYEQYF. As DNA, the CDR3 is TGTGCCACCAGCAGATCCAGACCCGGGGCCTACGAGCAGTACTTC.

The J gene is TRBJ2-1, the V gene TRBV5-1; 8 nucleotides agree with TRBD2. Per germline, CDR1 SGHRS and CDR2 YFSETQ. V was clipped by 0 bases and J by 1 base; unmatched bases: 9. This CDR3 region has 18 residues. CDR3 region: CASSLAVTSASSYNEQFF. For the CDR3, the DNA is TGCGCCAGCAGCTTGGCGGTGACTAGCGCTTCGTCCTACAATGAGCAGTTCTTC.

This clonotype has just a few counts. The rearrangement uses TRBV20-1 and TRBJ1-5, with a weak D call TRBD1 (6 bases). Germline CDR1 is DFQATT and CDR2 is SNEGSKA (reference sequence). Trimming removed 6 bases at V and 7 bases at J, with 16 bases between. This CDR3 contains 13 residues. CDR3 DNA: TGCAGTGCGCGGAAGGGGGTAGAACAGCCCCAGCATTTT. It encodes CSARKGVEQPQHF.

This rearrangement joins TRBV10-2 to TRBJ1-2, with 7 bases identical to TRBD1. The V gene end was trimmed by 1 base and the J gene end by 6 bases; junction bases not matched to a gene: 8. CDR3 length equals 15 residues. The germline V gene has CDR1 WSHSY and CDR2 SAAADI. This CDR3 reads CASSEYGTVRDGYTF. CDR3 sequence (DNA): TGCGCCAGCAGTGAGTATGGGACAGTTCGGGATGGCTACACCTTC.

The chain has TRBV6-1 and TRBJ1-2; TRBD1 matches at 10 bases. Losses at the gene ends were 5 bases for V and 2 bases for J; bases not matched to a gene: 5. Looked up from germline, CDR1 is MNHNS and CDR2 is SASEGT. CDR3 length: 15 amino acids. CDR3 residues: CASSRRQGANYGYTF. As DNA, the CDR3 is TGTGCCAGCAGTCGGCGACAGGGGGCAAACTATGGCTACACCTTC.

This rearrangement joins TRBV10-3 to TRBJ2-7; maybe TRBD1 (6 bases). CDR1 ENHRY and CDR2 SYGVKD come from the germline V gene. CDR3 length: 15 residues. V was shortened by 6 bases and J by 0 bases, with 15 bases between the two germline ends. The CDR3 coding sequence is TGTGCCATCAGCCATAACAGGGTGATCTCCTACGAGCAGTACTTC. Translating gives CAISHNRVISYEQYF.

In its sample, this clonotype was seen a few times. A read error may be the cause here, since a much bigger clone is one base away. The V call is TRBV5-1, the J call TRBJ1-2; 7 bases map to TRBD1. The germline V gene has CDR1 SGHRS and CDR2 YFSETQ. The V gene end was trimmed by 3 bases and the J gene end by 3 bases; junction bases not matched to a gene: 8. This CDR3 has 15 residues. The CDR3 here is CASSWGLRGDYGYTF. The CDR3 coding sequence is TGCGCCAGCAGCTGGGGACTCAGGGGGGACTATGGCTACACCTTC.

The chain's CDR3 is CSARGGLVGNEQFF. The CDR3 DNA follows: TGCAGTGCTAGAGGAGGACTAGTGGGTAATGAGCAGTTCTTC. This sequence joins TRBV20-1 and TRBJ2-1, with 7 bases identical to TRBD2. Germline V CDR1 and CDR2: DFQATT, SNEGSKA (reference sequence). This CDR3 contains 14 residues. Trimming cost V 1 base and J 7 bases; bases outside gene matches: 7.

This clonotype appeared a few times. The chain employs TRBV7-2 and TRBJ2-7; 9 bases align to TRBD2. CDR3 length: 15 amino acids. In germline, CDR1 is SGHTA, CDR2 FQGNSA. V shed 7 bases and J 0 bases; nucleotides not matched to a gene: 7. DNA of the CDR3: TGTGCCAGCAACGTAGCGGGAGATCTCTCCTACGAGCAGTACTTC. Translated, it gives CASNVAGDLSYEQYF.

The rearrangement joins TRBV20-1 to TRBJ2-7; a weak D match, TRBD2 (6 bases). Trimming pared 4 bases from V and 0 bases from J, leaving 16 bases between. The CDR3 has 15 amino acids. CDR1 and CDR2 from the germline V gene are DFQATT and SNEGSKA (reference sequence). In DNA form, the CDR3 reads TGCAGTGCTACCCAGCGGGTCGACTACTCCTACGAGCAGTACTTC. It yields the protein CSATQRVDYSYEQYF.

With regard to this clonotype: A much larger clone sits a single nucleotide away, making a read error possible. No conserved phenylalanine or tryptophan is present at the end of the CDR3, so a read error is the likely explanation. The chain uses TRBV6-5 and TRBJ2-7; D remains ambiguous. The germline V and J ends were trimmed by 2 bases and 1 base, with 6 bases remaining between them. CDR1 is MNHEY and CDR2 is SVGAGI in the germline V gene. The CDR3 is 13 residues long. The CDR3 nucleotides read TGTGCCAGCAGTTACGACCCGTCCTACGAGCAGTACTTA. Amino acids: CASSYDPSYEQYL.

The chain links TRBV6-5 to TRBJ2-3, with 8 bases lining up with TRBD2. This CDR3 has 15 amino acids. The germline gives CDR1 MNHEY, CDR2 SVGAGI. V lost 6 bases and J lost 5; bases outside the gene matches: 10. The CDR3 loop is CASRPAGVAQDTQYF. In nucleotides, the CDR3 is TGTGCCAGCAGACCAGCGGGAGTGGCTCAAGATACGCAGTATTTT.

This clonotype was detected only a few times. This sequence joins TRBV7-9 and TRBJ2-3; a weak D match, TRBD1 (5 bases). The CDR3 is 17 residues long. Trimming took off 5 bases at V and 7 bases at J, with 25 bases between the two ends. Germline CDR1 reads SEHNR; CDR2 reads FQNEAQ (reference sequence). CDR3 region: CASSRRETEDGQYTQYF. CDR3 nucleotide sequence: TGTGCCAGCAGCCGAAGAGAGACAGAAGACGGCCAATATACGCAGTATTTT. The entire variable domain, with the rest obtained from reference TRBV7-9 and TRBJ2-3, is as follows: DTGVSQNPRHKITKRGQNVTFRCDPISEHNRLYWYRQTLGQGPEFLTYFQNEAQLEKSRLLSDRFSAERPKGSFSTLEIQRTEQGDSAMYLCASSRRETEDGQYTQYFGPGTRLTVL.

The chain uses TRBV28 and TRBJ2-1, with TRBD2 matching 10 bases. With 1 base clipped from V and 3 bases from J, the junction kept 6 bases outside the gene matches. The germline CDR1 and CDR2 sequences are MDHEN and SYDVKM. The CDR3 has 17 residues. The CDR3 loop is CASSLLASGGRYNEQFF. The DNA of the CDR3 is TGTGCCAGCAGTTTATTGGCTAGCGGGGGCCGCTACAATGAGCAGTTCTTC. The full variable domain, with the rest looked up from reference TRBV28 and TRBJ2-1, is DVKVTQSSRYLVKRTGEKVFLECVQDMDHENMFWYRQDPGLGLRLIYFSYDVKMKEKGDIPEGYSVSREKKERFSLILESASTNQTSMYLCASSLLASGGRYNEQFFGPGTRLTVL.

This clonotype was found once. The V call is TRBV7-2, the J call TRBJ2-7; D may be TRBD2 (5 bases). Trimming left V 1 base short and J 3 bases short, with 22 bases between. Germline V gives CDR1 SGHTA, CDR2 FQGNSA. The CDR3 runs 18 residues. CDR3: CASSLGPSREPGDYEQYF. The CDR3 DNA follows: TGTGCCAGCAGCTTAGGCCCCTCTAGGGAACCCGGGGACTACGAGCAGTACTTC.

V gene TRBV4-1 combines with J gene TRBJ2-1; 7 bases are a match to TRBD2. The junction had 10 bases not matched to a gene; V was cut back by 1 base and J by 10 bases. The CDR3 has 15 amino acids. Germline assignment: CDR1 MGHRA and CDR2 YSYEKL. CDR3: CASSQGSMAGDEQFF. CDR3 nucleotides: TGCGCCAGCAGCCAAGGGTCGATGGCGGGAGACGAGCAGTTCTTC.

This clonotype has at least ten counts. The chain recombines TRBV12-3 or TRBV12-4 with TRBJ2-7; D is undetermined. The germline V and J ends were trimmed by 2 bases and 3 bases, with 14 bases remaining between them. The CDR3 is 15 amino acids. CDR3 amino acids: CASSLFRANIYEQYF. The CDR3 region has the DNA TGTGCCAGCAGTTTATTTCGGGCCAATATCTACGAGCAGTACTTC.

Note on this clonotype: Germline is not matched at one junction end, which may reflect a read error. The chain uses TRBV5-6 and TRBJ2-3; 10 positions match TRBD2. Germline V lookup: CDR1 SGHDT, CDR2 YYEEEE. The CDR3 runs to 16 residues. CDR3 DNA: TGTGCCAACAGCTTGGCGACTAGCGGGCACGGGGGTGCGCAGTATTTT. Translation: CANSLATSGHGGAQYF. Drawing the rest from reference TRBV5-6 and TRBJ2-3, the complete variable domain is DAGVTQSPTHLIKTRGQQVTLRCSPKSGHDTVSWYQQALGQGPQFIFQYYEEEERQRGNFPDRFSGHQFPNYSSELNVNALLLGDSALYLCANSLATSGHGGAQYFGPGTRLTVL.

V and J are TRBV28 and TRBJ2-5; 8 bases agree with TRBD2. CDR3 length: 15 amino acids. V gave up 7 bases and J gave up 5 bases; unmatched junction bases: 12. CDR1 and CDR2 (germline): MDHEN, SYDVKM. CDR3 sequence reads: CASTRAGREDETQYF. The CDR3, as DNA: TGTGCCAGCACTAGGGCGGGGCGGGAGGATGAGACCCAGTACTTC.

The V call is TRBV6-1, the J call TRBJ2-1; D might be TRBD2 (6 bases). The CDR3 is 14 residues long. The germline V gene encodes CDR1 MNHNS and CDR2 SASEGT. V lost 1 base and J lost 3, with 7 bases in between. CDR3 in DNA: TGTGCCAGCAGTGAAGACGGGGGCTACAATGAGCAGTTCTTC. Translating it yields CASSEDGGYNEQFF.

CDR3 in DNA: TGTGCCAGCAGCAGCCCCGGGACAGGGCTTCAAGAGACCCAGTACTTC. Protein sequence: CASSSPGTGLQETQYF. The gene calls are TRBV28 and TRBJ2-5; TRBD1 agrees at 9 bases. The length of the CDR3 is 16 residues. Germline CDR1 and CDR2: MDHEN and SYDVKM. Trimming removed 6 bases from V and 2 bases from J; junction bases left unmatched: 10.

This clonotype was seen a few times. The J gene is TRBJ2-1, the V gene TRBV24-1; 8 bases line up with TRBD2. CDR3 length: 13 amino acids. Germline lookup yields CDR1 KGHDR and CDR2 SFDVKD. The V and J ends lost 8 bases and 10 bases, in that order; junction bases with no gene match: 9. The DNA of the CDR3 is TGTGCCACCACCGATAGCGGGATAAGCGAGCAGTTCTTC. This translates into CATTDSGISEQFF.

Concerning this clonotype: This could be a read error, since a much larger clone is one nucleotide away. V is TRBV5-6 and J is TRBJ2-5; TRBD2 agrees at 16 bases. The CDR3 consists of 17 residues. Germline CDR1 SGHDT, CDR2 YYEEEE. The V gene end was trimmed by 7 bases and the J gene end by 11 bases; junction bases not matched to a gene: 17. CDR3 region: CASGGSGTSGRAAEQYF. DNA of the CDR3: TGTGCCAGCGGAGGAAGTGGGACTAGCGGGAGGGCCGCTGAGCAGTACTTC.

The CDR3 nucleotides read TGTGCCAGCTCACAAGAGACCTGGGCCGGGGTGGGTCGGATGGAGACCCAGTACTTC. Translating it yields CASSQETWAGVGRMETQYF. The chain carries TRBV18 and TRBJ2-5; D is perhaps TRBD2 (5 bases). Germline CDR1 reads KGHSH; CDR2 reads LQKENI. Between the trimmed V and J ends, which lost 4 bases and 5 bases, there was a span of 29 bases. The length of the CDR3 is 19 residues. The variable domain in full, with the rest retrieved from reference TRBV18 and TRBJ2-5, is NAGVMQNPRHLVRRRGQEARLRCSPMKGHSHVYWYRQLPEEGLKFMVYLQKENIIDESGMPKERFSAEFPKEGPSILRIQQVVRGDSAAYFCASSQETWAGVGRMETQYFGPGTRLLVL.

The chain has TRBV29-1 and TRBJ2-4; TRBD1 matches at 8 bases. The length of the CDR3 is 14 residues. Unmatched junction bases numbered 15, after V lost 4 bases and J lost 13 bases. Germline V gene sequence: CDR1 SQVTM, CDR2 ANQGSEA. The CDR3 region has the DNA TGCAGCGTTGCCCCGGGACAGGCGTACAATGAGCAGTACTTC. This translates into CSVAPGQAYNEQYF.